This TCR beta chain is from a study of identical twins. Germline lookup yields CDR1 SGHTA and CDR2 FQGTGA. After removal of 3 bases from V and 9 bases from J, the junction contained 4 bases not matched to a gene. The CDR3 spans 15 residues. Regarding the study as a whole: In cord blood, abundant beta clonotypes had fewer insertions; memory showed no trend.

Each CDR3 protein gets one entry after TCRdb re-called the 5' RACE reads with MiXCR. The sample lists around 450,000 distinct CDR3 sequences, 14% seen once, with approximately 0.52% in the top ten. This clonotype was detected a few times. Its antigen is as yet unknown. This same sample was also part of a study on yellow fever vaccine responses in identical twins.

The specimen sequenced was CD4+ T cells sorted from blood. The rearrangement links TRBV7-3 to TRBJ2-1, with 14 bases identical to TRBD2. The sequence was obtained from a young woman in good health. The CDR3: CASSLGLAGVREQFF. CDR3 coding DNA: TGTGCCAGCAGCTTGGGACTAGCGGGGGTACGTGAGCAGTTCTTC.